These 12 T cell receptor beta chains were all obtained from the same sample, sequenced in a study of cytomegalovirus exposure and HLA in healthy donors (dated 2017 in TCRdb). Library generation was performed with the immunoSEQ multiplex PCR assay. For the multiplex PCR, a mixture combining 60 forward primers for TCR Vbeta segments and 13 reverse primers for TCR Jbeta segments was used. TCRdb carries this immuneACCESS record with in-frame sequences only. Its versions omit some clonotypes, under half of them owing to an unresolved V gene in the studies checked, with the rest unexplained. In this sample the table shows approximately 190,000 clones, around 80% of which occur a single time. The ten largest clonotypes hold about 1.7% of the sample. Sequencing input: PBMCs. The origin of the receptors is a middle-aged man in good health and CMV-seropositive.

The chain carries TRBV11-1 and TRBJ2-7; unclear D gene. Trimming cost V 0 bases and J 0 bases, with 12 bases left between them. This CDR3 region has 16 residues. Per germline, CDR1 SGHAT and CDR2 FQDESV (reference sequence). The CDR3 protein is CASSLALGGISYEQYF. CDR3 coding DNA: TGTGCCAGCAGCTTAGCCCTCGGCGGTATCTCCTACGAGCAGTACTTC.

In its sample, this clone was seen once. At one boundary the junction diverges from the germline segment, which might be a read error. The CDR3 region has the DNA TGTGCCAGCAGCCCCATAATTCTGGGGGCCAACGGCCTGACTTTC. It translates to CASSPIILGANGLTF. The chain carries TRBV6-5 and TRBJ2-6, with D tentatively TRBD1 (6 bases). Germline-derived CDR1 and CDR2 are MNHEY and SVGAGI. The CDR3 runs to 15 residues.

The rearrangement joins TRBV2 to TRBJ2-1, with a weak D call TRBD1 (6 bases). V gave up 3 bases and J gave up 10 bases, with 16 bases separating them. The CDR3 has 14 amino acids. The germline V gene encodes CDR1 SNHLY and CDR2 FYNNEI. CDR3 nucleotide sequence: TGTGCCAGCAGTGACGGCCCAGGGGAATGGGAGCAGTTCTTC. This gives the protein CASSDGPGEWEQFF.

This chain connects TRBV11-2 to TRBJ2-5, with D tentatively TRBD1 (6 bases). TRBJ2-7 explains the end of the DNA better; the J call may be wrong. Germline V lookup: CDR1 SGHAT, CDR2 FQNNGV. The CDR3 loop spans 14 amino acids. The CDR3 coding sequence is TGTGCCAGCAGTCAGGGGCACATGTCCTACGAGCAGTACTTC. Encoded protein: CASSQGHMSYEQYF.

The chain employs TRBV30 and TRBJ2-3; D remains ambiguous. The CDR3 spans 14 residues. Germline V CDR1 and CDR2: GTSNPN, SVGIG (reference sequence). The V end lost 2 bases, the J end lost 4 bases, and 13 bases lay between the germline ends. DNA for the CDR3: TGTGCCTGGAGTAGGAGTGCGAGCCCAGATACGCAGTATTTT. The encoded protein is CAWSRSASPDTQYF.

In this sample, this clone turned up once. The genes are TRBV9 and TRBJ1-1; TRBD1 matches at 9 bases. The CDR3 covers 15 residues. J was trimmed by 5 bases and V by 0 bases; bases with no gene match: 5. Germline lookup yields CDR1 SGDLS and CDR2 YYNGEE. This CDR3 is CASSVGGQGGTEAFF. The CDR3 coding sequence is TGTGCCAGCAGCGTAGGGGGACAGGGAGGAACTGAAGCTTTCTTT.

V gene TRBV5-6 combines with J gene TRBJ2-7; 8 nucleotides agree with TRBD2. Germline CDR1 SGHDT, CDR2 YYEEEE. This CDR3 contains 15 residues. V shed 0 bases and J 0 bases; nucleotides not matched to a gene: 2. In DNA, the CDR3 is TGTGCCAGCAGCTTGGGACTAGCGAACTCCTACGAGCAGTACTTC. It codes for CASSLGLANSYEQYF.

This chain uses TRBV5-1 with TRBJ1-6; 8 bases line up with TRBD1. CDR1 and CDR2 from the germline V gene are SGHRS and YFSETQ. Trimming cost V 2 bases and J 7 bases; bases outside gene matches: 17. The CDR3 is 19 residues long. The CDR3 reads CASSFQIWAGGKTNSPLHF. CDR3 nucleotides: TGCGCCAGCAGCTTCCAAATCTGGGCAGGGGGCAAGACGAATTCACCCCTCCACTTT.

This clone appeared once. The chain uses TRBV5-1 and TRBJ2-1; 11 bases fit TRBD1. Per the germline V gene, CDR1 is SGHRS and CDR2 is YFSETQ. The CDR3 has 15 residues. V gave up 0 bases and J gave up 8 bases; unmatched junction bases: 4. CDR3 sequence reads: CASSLVGQGAHEQFF. The CDR3 nucleotides read TGCGCCAGCAGCTTGGTTGGACAGGGGGCCCATGAGCAGTTCTTC.

This chain links TRBV15 with TRBJ2-5, with D possibly matching TRBD2 (5 bases). Trimming took off 4 bases at V and 4 bases at J, with 10 bases between the two ends. There are 13 residues in the CDR3. Germline V CDR1 and CDR2: LNHNV, YYDKDF (reference sequence). The CDR3 DNA sequence: TGTGCCACCAGCAAAAGACTATCAGAGACCCAGTACTTC. Amino acids: CATSKRLSETQYF.

The genes are TRBV19 and TRBJ2-7; 12 bases agree with TRBD1. CDR1 and CDR2 from the germline V gene are LNHDA and SQIVND (reference sequence). This CDR3 has 15 amino acids. V lost 5 bases, J lost 6 bases, and 8 bases stayed unmatched. The CDR3 bases are TGTGCCAGTAGTCAACCGGGACAGGGGGCGCGCGAGCAGTACTTC. Encoded protein: CASSQPGQGAREQYF.

V and J are TRBV5-6 and TRBJ1-5; 7 nucleotides agree with TRBD1. V shed 5 bases, J shed 2 bases, and the junction held 7 bases outside the gene matches. This CDR3 is built from 15 residues. Germline V CDR1 and CDR2: SGHDT, YYEEEE. The CDR3 region is CASSHRGAGNQPQHF. The CDR3 DNA is TGTGCCAGCAGTCACAGGGGCGCGGGCAATCAGCCCCAGCATTTT.